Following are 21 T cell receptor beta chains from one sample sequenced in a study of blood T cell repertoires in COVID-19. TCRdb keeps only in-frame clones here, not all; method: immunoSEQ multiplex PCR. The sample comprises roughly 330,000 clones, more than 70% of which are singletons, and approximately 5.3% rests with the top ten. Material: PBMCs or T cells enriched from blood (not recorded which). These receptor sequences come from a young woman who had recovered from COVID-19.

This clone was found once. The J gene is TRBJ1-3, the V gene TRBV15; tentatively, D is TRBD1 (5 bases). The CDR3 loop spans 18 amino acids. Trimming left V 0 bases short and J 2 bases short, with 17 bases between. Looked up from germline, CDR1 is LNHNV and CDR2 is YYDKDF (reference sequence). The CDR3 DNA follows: TGTGCCACCAGCAGAGATCCCCAGGGAATCTTCACTGGAAACACCATATATTTT. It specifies CATSRDPQGIFTGNTIYF.

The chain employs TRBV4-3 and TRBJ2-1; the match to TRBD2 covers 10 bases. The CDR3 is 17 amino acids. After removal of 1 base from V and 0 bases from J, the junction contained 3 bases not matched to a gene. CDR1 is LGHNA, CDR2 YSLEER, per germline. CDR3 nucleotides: TGCGCCAGCAGCCAAGGGGCTAGCGGGAGCTCCTACAATGAGCAGTTCTTC. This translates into CASSQGASGSSYNEQFF.

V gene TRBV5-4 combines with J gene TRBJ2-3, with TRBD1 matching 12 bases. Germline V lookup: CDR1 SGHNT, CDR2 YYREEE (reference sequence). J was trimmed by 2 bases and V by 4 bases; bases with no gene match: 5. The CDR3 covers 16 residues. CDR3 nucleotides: TGTGCCAGCAGCCAGGGACAGGGGGCGGCCACAGATACGCAGTATTTT. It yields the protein CASSQGQGAATDTQYF.

The CDR3 coding sequence is TGTGCCAGTAGTATTTGGCAGGGAAATTCACCCCTCCACTTT. This translates into CASSIWQGNSPLHF. This chain uses TRBV19 with TRBJ1-6, with a tentative D call TRBD1 (5 bases). This CDR3 region has 14 residues. Germline V CDR1 and CDR2: LNHDA, SQIVND (reference sequence). Trimming stripped 3 bases from V and 7 bases from J, with 10 bases between.

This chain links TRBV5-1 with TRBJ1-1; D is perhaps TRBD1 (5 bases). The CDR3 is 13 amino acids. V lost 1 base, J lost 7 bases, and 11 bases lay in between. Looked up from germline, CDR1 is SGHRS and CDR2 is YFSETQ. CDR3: CASSLYGGNEAFF. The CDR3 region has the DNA TGCGCCAGCAGCTTGTACGGGGGGAATGAAGCTTTCTTT.

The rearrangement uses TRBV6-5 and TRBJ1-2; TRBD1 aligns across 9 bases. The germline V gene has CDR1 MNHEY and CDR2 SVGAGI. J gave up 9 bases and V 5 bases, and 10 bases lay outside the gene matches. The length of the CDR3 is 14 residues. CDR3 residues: CASSKTGTGWRYTF. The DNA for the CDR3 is TGTGCCAGCAGTAAAACCGGGACAGGGTGGCGCTACACCTTC.

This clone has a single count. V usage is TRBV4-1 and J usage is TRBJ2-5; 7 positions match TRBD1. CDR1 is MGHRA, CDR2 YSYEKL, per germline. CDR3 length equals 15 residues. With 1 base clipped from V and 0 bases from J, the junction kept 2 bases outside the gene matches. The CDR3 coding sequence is TGCGCCAGCAGCCAAGGGGACAGTTACCAAGAGACCCAGTACTTC. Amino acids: CASSQGDSYQETQYF.

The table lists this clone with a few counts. CDR3 coding DNA: TGCGCCAGCAGTCAATCCATTCCTCGGACAGATACGCAGTATTTT. Translated, it gives CASSQSIPRTDTQYF. The V call is TRBV23-1, the J call TRBJ2-3; D remains ambiguous. TRBV23-1 qualifies as an ORF whose function is uncertain. V lost 0 bases, J lost 3 bases, and 10 bases lay in between. The CDR3 extends over 15 amino acids.

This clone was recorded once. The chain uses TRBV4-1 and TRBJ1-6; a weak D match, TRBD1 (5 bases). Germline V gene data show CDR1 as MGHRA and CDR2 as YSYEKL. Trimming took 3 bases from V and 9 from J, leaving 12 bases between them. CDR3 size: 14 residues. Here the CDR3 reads CASSHIDSISPLHF. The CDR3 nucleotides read TGCGCCAGCAGCCACATTGACAGTATTTCACCCCTCCACTTT.

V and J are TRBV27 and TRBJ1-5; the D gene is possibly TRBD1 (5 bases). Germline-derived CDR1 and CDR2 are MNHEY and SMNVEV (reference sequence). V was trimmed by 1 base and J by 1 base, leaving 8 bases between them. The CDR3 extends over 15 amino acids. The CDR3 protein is CASSLWSGSNQPQHF. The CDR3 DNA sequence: TGTGCCAGCAGTTTATGGTCAGGGAGCAATCAGCCCCAGCATTTT.

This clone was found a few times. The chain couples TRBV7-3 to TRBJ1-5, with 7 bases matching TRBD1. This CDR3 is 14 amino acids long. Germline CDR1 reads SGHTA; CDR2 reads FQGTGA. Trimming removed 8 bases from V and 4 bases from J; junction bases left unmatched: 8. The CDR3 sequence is CASLGQRPNQPQHF. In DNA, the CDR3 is TGTGCCAGCCTGGGACAGCGCCCGAATCAGCCCCAGCATTTT.

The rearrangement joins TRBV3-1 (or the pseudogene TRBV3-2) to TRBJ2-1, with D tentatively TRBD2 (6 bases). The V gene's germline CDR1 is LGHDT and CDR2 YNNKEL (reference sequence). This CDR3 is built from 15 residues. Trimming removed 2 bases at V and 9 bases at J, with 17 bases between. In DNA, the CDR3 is TGTGCCAGCAGCCAACTAGCGACCGTTTTGACTGAGCAGTTCTTC. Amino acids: CASSQLATVLTEQFF.

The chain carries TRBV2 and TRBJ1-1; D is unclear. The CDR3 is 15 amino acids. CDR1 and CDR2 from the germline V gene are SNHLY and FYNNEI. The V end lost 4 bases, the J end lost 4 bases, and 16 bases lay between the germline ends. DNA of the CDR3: TGTGCCAGCAGTGTACCGCTAGTGGGGAGCACTGAAGCTTTCTTT. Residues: CASSVPLVGSTEAFF.

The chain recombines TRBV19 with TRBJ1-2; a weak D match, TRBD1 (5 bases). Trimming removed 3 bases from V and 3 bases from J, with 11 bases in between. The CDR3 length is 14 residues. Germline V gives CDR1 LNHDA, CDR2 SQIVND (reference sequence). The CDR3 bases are TGTGCCAGTAGTATGGGCAGGGACTACTATGGCTACACCTTC. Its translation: CASSMGRDYYGYTF. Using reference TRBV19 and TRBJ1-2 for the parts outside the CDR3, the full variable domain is DGGITQSPKYLFRKEGQNVTLSCEQNLNHDAMYWYRQDPGQGLRLIYYSQIVNDFQKGDIAEGYSVSREKKESFPLTVTSAQKNPTAFYLCASSMGRDYYGYTFGSGTRLTVV.

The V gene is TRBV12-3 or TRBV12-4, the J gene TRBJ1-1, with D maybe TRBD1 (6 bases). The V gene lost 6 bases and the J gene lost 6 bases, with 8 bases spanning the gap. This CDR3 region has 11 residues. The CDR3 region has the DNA TGTGCCAGCAGCAACAGGGCTGAAGCTTTCTTT. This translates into CASSNRAEAFF.

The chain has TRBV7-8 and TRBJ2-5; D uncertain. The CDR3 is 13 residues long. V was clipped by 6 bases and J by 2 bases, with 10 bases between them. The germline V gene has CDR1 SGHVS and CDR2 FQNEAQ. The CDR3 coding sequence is TGTGCCAGCAGGCTGCGGTGGCAAGAGACCCAGTACTTC. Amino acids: CASRLRWQETQYF.

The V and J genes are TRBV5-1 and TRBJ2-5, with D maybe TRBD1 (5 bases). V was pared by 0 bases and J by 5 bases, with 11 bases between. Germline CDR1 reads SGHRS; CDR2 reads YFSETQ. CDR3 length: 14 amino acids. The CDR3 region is CASSLDPGPETQYF. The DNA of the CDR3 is TGCGCCAGCAGCTTGGACCCAGGGCCGGAGACCCAGTACTTC.

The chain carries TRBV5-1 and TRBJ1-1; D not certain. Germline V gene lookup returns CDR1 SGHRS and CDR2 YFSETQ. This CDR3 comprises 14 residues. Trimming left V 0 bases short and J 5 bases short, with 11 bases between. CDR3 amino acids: CASSLVGGKTEAFF. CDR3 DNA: TGCGCCAGCAGCTTGGTGGGAGGGAAGACTGAAGCTTTCTTT.

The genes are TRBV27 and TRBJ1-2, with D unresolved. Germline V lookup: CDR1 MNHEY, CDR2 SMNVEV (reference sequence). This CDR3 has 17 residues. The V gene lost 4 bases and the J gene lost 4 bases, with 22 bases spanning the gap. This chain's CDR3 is CASSSYGRAAALYGYTF. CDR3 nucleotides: TGTGCCAGCAGTTCTTATGGGAGGGCCGCGGCCCTCTATGGCTACACCTTC.

CDR3 loop: CASSRGGGGAFGAFF. CDR3 in DNA: TGTGCCAGCAGTCGAGGTGGTGGAGGAGCGTTCGGCGCTTTCTTT. The chain links TRBV6-5 to TRBJ1-1; D is uncertain. This CDR3 has 15 amino acids. V shed 5 bases and J shed 11 bases, with 24 bases lying between them. Germline CDR1 reads MNHEY; CDR2 reads SVGAGI.

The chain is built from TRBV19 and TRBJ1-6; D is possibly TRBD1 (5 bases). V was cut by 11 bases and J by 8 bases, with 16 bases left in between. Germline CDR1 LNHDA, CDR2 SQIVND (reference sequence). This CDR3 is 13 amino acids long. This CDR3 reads CAGTQVRDSPLHF. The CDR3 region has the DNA TGTGCCGGAACACAGGTTAGAGATTCACCCCTCCACTTT.